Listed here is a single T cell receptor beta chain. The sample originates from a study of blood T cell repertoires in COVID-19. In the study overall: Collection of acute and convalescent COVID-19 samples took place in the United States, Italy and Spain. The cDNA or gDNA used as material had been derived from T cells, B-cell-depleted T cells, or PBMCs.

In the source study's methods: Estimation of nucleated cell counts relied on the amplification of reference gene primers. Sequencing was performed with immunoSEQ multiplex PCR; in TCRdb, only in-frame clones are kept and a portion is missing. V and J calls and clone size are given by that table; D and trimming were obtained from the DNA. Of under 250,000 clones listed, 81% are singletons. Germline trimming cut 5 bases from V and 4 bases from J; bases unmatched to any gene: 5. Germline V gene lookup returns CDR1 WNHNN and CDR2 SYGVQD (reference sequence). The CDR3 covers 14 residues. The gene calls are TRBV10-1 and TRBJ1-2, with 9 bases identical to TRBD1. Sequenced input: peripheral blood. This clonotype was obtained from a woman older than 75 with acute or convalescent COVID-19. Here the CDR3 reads CASSPGQGTYGYTF. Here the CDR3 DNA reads TGCGCCAGCAGTCCGGGACAGGGCACCTATGGCTACACCTTC.